Shown below are 29 T cell receptor beta chains from a single sample sequenced in a study of blood T cell repertoires in COVID-19. TCRdb's table, derived via immunoSEQ multiplex PCR, lists solely in-frame clones and lacks some. Seen here are tens of thousands of clones, roughly 84% observed once, and the top ten hold around 9.1%. Input material: peripheral blood. These receptors were taken from a man at least 80 years old with COVID-19, enrolled during active disease.

The CDR3 here is CAWSSRTEAFF. The DNA of the CDR3 is TGTGCCTGGAGTTCGAGGACTGAAGCTTTCTTT. The V gene is TRBV30, the J gene TRBJ1-1, with D hard to call. CDR3 length equals 11 residues. With 2 bases removed from V and 5 bases from J, the gap between germline ends came to 6 bases. The germline V gene encodes CDR1 GTSNPN and CDR2 SVGIG (reference sequence).

The CDR3 sequence is CSVKIQGLGQPQHF. In DNA form, the CDR3 reads TGCAGCGTGAAAATACAGGGGCTCGGGCAGCCCCAGCATTTT. The chain couples TRBV29-1 to TRBJ1-5, with 7 bases that match TRBD1. Germline lookup yields CDR1 SQVTM and CDR2 ANQGSEA. V shed 6 bases, J shed 7 bases, and the junction held 12 bases outside the gene matches. This CDR3 has 14 residues.

The chain carries TRBV7-2 and TRBJ1-4, with 7 bases lining up with TRBD1. Germline V gene lookup returns CDR1 SGHTA and CDR2 FQGNSA. J lost 0 bases, V lost 1 base, and 5 bases had no gene match. The CDR3 totals 17 residues. DNA of the CDR3: TGTGCCAGCAGCTTAGTTGGGACAGCTGCAACTAATGAAAAACTGTTTTTT. It encodes CASSLVGTAATNEKLFF.

The V gene is TRBV3-1 (or the pseudogene TRBV3-2), the J gene TRBJ2-2; D is possibly TRBD2 (6 bases). This CDR3 comprises 16 residues. Trimming stripped 0 bases from V and 4 bases from J, with 12 bases between. Per the germline V gene, CDR1 is LGHDT and CDR2 is YNNKEL (reference sequence). The CDR3 bases are TGTGCCAGCAGCCAAGAAAAGGGGCGGGGCACCGGGGAGCTGTTTTTT. Protein: CASSQEKGRGTGELFF.

This rearrangement joins TRBV11-1 to TRBJ2-7; perhaps TRBD2 as D (6 bases). Between the trimmed V and J ends, which lost 6 bases and 1 base, there was a span of 13 bases. The germline CDR1 and CDR2 sequences are SGHAT and FQDESV (reference sequence). The CDR3 totals 14 residues. CDR3 region: CASSVLSGSYEQYV. CDR3 in DNA: TGTGCCAGCAGTGTCCTCAGCGGGTCCTACGAGCAGTACGTC.

The chain combines TRBV3-1 (or the pseudogene TRBV3-2) with TRBJ1-6; TRBD1 aligns across 9 bases. V lost 6 bases and J lost 0; bases outside the gene matches: 12. This CDR3 contains 19 residues. Per the germline V gene, CDR1 is LGHDT and CDR2 is YNNKEL (reference sequence). The CDR3: CASRETQGAAASYNSPLHF. The CDR3 nucleotides read TGTGCCAGCAGAGAAACACAGGGGGCCGCCGCCTCCTATAATTCACCCCTCCACTTT.

This chain joins TRBV4-1 and TRBJ2-7; 10 bases are a match to TRBD1. Germline CDR1 reads MGHRA; CDR2 reads YSYEKL. The ends lost 2 bases at V and 5 bases at J; junction bases unmatched: 9. This CDR3 has 16 amino acids. The CDR3 bases are TGCGCCAGCAGCCAATACTCCGTCGGGACAGGGGACGAGCAGTACTTC. Translated: CASSQYSVGTGDEQYF.

The gene calls are TRBV18 and TRBJ2-3, with a weak D call TRBD2 (6 bases). Germline lookup yields CDR1 KGHSH and CDR2 LQKENI. V lost 1 base and J 2 bases, leaving 13 bases between the germline ends. The CDR3 totals 16 residues. CDR3 protein: CASSPLGGTNTDTQYF. The CDR3 DNA follows: TGTGCCAGCTCACCACTGGGCGGGACCAACACAGATACGCAGTATTTT.

The chain recombines TRBV24-1 with TRBJ2-5; D perhaps matches TRBD1 (5 bases). The CDR3 runs to 14 residues. The V gene's germline CDR1 is KGHDR and CDR2 SFDVKD. V lost 2 bases, J lost 0 bases, and 6 bases lay in between. The DNA for the CDR3 is TGTGCCACCAGTGATTGGGGCAACCAAGAGACCCAGTACTTC. This codes for CATSDWGNQETQYF.

This clone has a handful of counts. The J gene is TRBJ1-2, the V gene TRBV29-1; TRBD1 might be the D (5 bases). Germline loops: CDR1 SQVTM, CDR2 ANQGSEA. V was cut by 4 bases and J by 6 bases, with 15 bases left in between. The CDR3 runs 13 residues. The CDR3 region is CSVVSFGGDGYTF. Written as DNA, the CDR3 is TGCAGCGTTGTTTCGTTCGGAGGGGATGGCTACACCTTC.

The chain couples TRBV6-5 to TRBJ1-2; D possibly corresponds to TRBD1 (6 bases). Germline CDR1 MNHEY, CDR2 SVGAGI. Trimming removed 1 base at V and 6 bases at J, with 12 bases between. The CDR3 is made up of 14 amino acids. The CDR3 DNA follows: TGTGCCAGCAGTTACTGGGGCCAGGGGAATGGCTACACCTTC. Its translation is CASSYWGQGNGYTF.

The V and J genes are TRBV10-3 and TRBJ2-2; TRBD2 matches 7 bases. There are 14 residues in the CDR3. The trim removed 11 bases at V and 7 bases at J, leaving 13 bases unmatched. Germline assignment: CDR1 ENHRY and CDR2 SYGVKD. The CDR3 reads CAVAGGSANGELFF. DNA of the CDR3: TGTGCCGTCGCCGGGGGGTCCGCCAACGGGGAGCTGTTTTTT.

The chain joins TRBV12-3 or TRBV12-4 to TRBJ1-2, with a weak D call TRBD1 (6 bases). Trimming stripped 7 bases from V and 7 bases from J, with 16 bases between. The CDR3 extends over 13 amino acids. CDR3 DNA: TGTGCCAGCACCCAGCGGGGGCGCTCTGGCTACACCTTC. The encoded protein is CASTQRGRSGYTF.

The chain links TRBV7-2 to TRBJ1-5, with D perhaps matching TRBD1 (6 bases). V lost 2 bases and J 6 bases, leaving 14 bases between the germline ends. Germline V gene sequence: CDR1 SGHTA, CDR2 FQGNSA. This CDR3 comprises 15 residues. CDR3 in DNA: TGTGCCAGCAGCTTAAGGCAGGGGATGGCTCAGCCCCAGCATTTT. Residues: CASSLRQGMAQPQHF.

The chain joins TRBV7-9 to TRBJ1-4, with a possible D match to TRBD1 (5 bases). The CDR3 spans 15 residues. The V end was cut by 6 bases, the J end by 4 bases, with 15 bases between. CDR1 and CDR2 (germline): SEHNR, FQNEAQ (reference sequence). The CDR3 DNA follows: TGTGCCAGCAGTTGGCAGGGCCCCGGTAATGAAAAACTGTTTTTT. This sequence encodes CASSWQGPGNEKLFF.

This clone was observed a few times. As DNA, the CDR3 is TGCGCCAGCAGGGAGGCGGTAAACACCGGGGAGCTGTTTTTT. This codes for CASREAVNTGELFF. This chain connects TRBV5-1 to TRBJ2-2; possible D gene TRBD2, 5 bases. V was trimmed by 5 bases and J by 2 bases, leaving 10 bases between them. The CDR3 loop spans 14 amino acids. Per germline, CDR1 SGHRS and CDR2 YFSETQ.

The CDR3 protein is CAPEGRTGSDTEAFF. CDR3 DNA sequence: TGTGCCCCCGAGGGGAGGACAGGGTCAGATACTGAAGCTTTCTTT. V usage is TRBV25-1 and J usage is TRBJ1-1; TRBD1 agrees at 8 bases. The CDR3 consists of 15 residues. From germline, CDR1 is MGHDK and CDR2 SYGVNS. The V and J ends lost 11 bases and 5 bases, in that order; junction bases with no gene match: 16. Combining the CDR3 with reference TRBV25-1 and TRBJ1-1 gives the whole variable domain EADIYQTPRYLVIGTGKKITLECSQTMGHDKMYWYQQDPGMELHLIHYSYGVNSTEKGDLSSESTVSRIRTEHFPLTLESARPSHTSQYLCAPEGRTGSDTEAFFGQGTRLTVV.

CDR3 region: CATSRSGGLMDEQFF. The CDR3 DNA is TGTGCCACCAGTAGGAGCGGGGGCCTCATGGATGAGCAGTTCTTC. This sequence joins TRBV24-1 and TRBJ2-1; 8 nucleotides align to TRBD2. There are 15 residues in the CDR3. V was pared by 6 bases and J by 8 bases, with 11 bases of the junction left unmatched. Germline V gives CDR1 KGHDR, CDR2 SFDVKD.

The genes are TRBV7-8 and TRBJ1-1; D is ambiguous. V was pared by 1 base and J by 1 base, with 10 bases between. Germline values: CDR1 SGHVS, CDR2 FQNEAQ. The CDR3 runs to 15 residues. The CDR3 spells CASSLVPRQNTEAFF. In nucleotides, the CDR3 is TGTGCCAGCAGCTTAGTCCCCAGGCAGAACACTGAAGCTTTCTTT.

V is TRBV18 and J is TRBJ2-1; TRBD2 agrees at 10 bases. Per the germline V gene, CDR1 is KGHSH and CDR2 is LQKENI. Unmatched junction bases numbered 9, after V lost 6 bases and J lost 4 bases. The CDR3 is 16 residues long. Here the CDR3 DNA reads TGTGCCAGCTCCGAAACTAGCGGGAATTATTACAATGAGCAGTTCTTC. It codes for CASSETSGNYYNEQFF.

V usage is TRBV27 and J usage is TRBJ1-4; TRBD1 might be the D (6 bases). The CDR3 totals 14 residues. Germline loops: CDR1 MNHEY, CDR2 SMNVEV (reference sequence). V was clipped by 5 bases and J by 4 bases, with 11 bases between them. The CDR3 region is CASSMGQSNEKLFF. The CDR3 DNA reads as TGTGCCAGCAGTATGGGACAAAGTAATGAAAAACTGTTTTTT.

The chain links TRBV7-8 to TRBJ2-7; 8 nucleotides align to TRBD2. CDR1 is SGHVS, CDR2 FQNEAQ, per germline. The CDR3 has 13 amino acids. V lost 5 bases to trimming and J lost 7 bases; unmatched junction nucleotides: 7. The CDR3 loop is CASSPGLAGEQYV. CDR3 sequence (DNA): TGTGCCAGCAGCCCCGGACTAGCTGGGGAGCAGTACGTC.

The rearrangement links TRBV5-5 to TRBJ2-5; the match to TRBD1 covers 11 bases. This CDR3 is built from 16 residues. V lost 3 bases to trimming and J lost 0 bases; unmatched junction nucleotides: 4. Germline assignment: CDR1 SGHKS and CDR2 YYEKEE (reference sequence). The CDR3 bases are TGTGCCAGCAGCTGGGGGGACAGGGGGGACCAAGAGACCCAGTACTTC. Protein product: CASSWGDRGDQETQYF.

The chain combines TRBV6-1 with TRBJ1-6; 11 nucleotides match TRBD1. The germline V gene encodes CDR1 MNHNS and CDR2 SASEGT. The CDR3 is 15 amino acids. The V segment lost 0 bases and the J segment 10 bases; nucleotides outside the gene matches: 2. DNA of the CDR3: TGTGCCAGCAGTGAAGCGGACAGGGGGCCCTCACCCCTCCACTTT. Protein sequence: CASSEADRGPSPLHF.

The chain joins TRBV11-2 to TRBJ2-1; a weak D match, TRBD2 (6 bases). The V and J ends lost 2 bases and 6 bases respectively, with 17 bases between them. Germline V gene sequence: CDR1 SGHAT, CDR2 FQNNGV. This CDR3 is 16 amino acids long. For the CDR3, the DNA is TGTGCCAGCAGCTTACAATTGGGGCGGGACCTCAATGAGCAGTTCTTC. Protein sequence: CASSLQLGRDLNEQFF. The full variable domain, in which reference TRBV11-2 and TRBJ2-1 provide the parts outside the CDR3, is EAGVAQSPRYKIIEKRQSVAFWCNPISGHATLYWYQQILGQGPKLLIQFQNNGVVDDSQLPKDRFSAERLKGVDSTLKIQPAKLEDSAVYLCASSLQLGRDLNEQFFGPGTRLTVL.

The CDR3 loop is CAWSGTAAETQYF. Written as DNA, the CDR3 is TGTGCCTGGTCCGGGACAGCGGCGGAGACCCAGTACTTC. This chain connects TRBV30 to TRBJ2-5, with 7 positions matching TRBD1. With 5 bases clipped from V and 5 bases from J, the junction kept 8 bases outside the gene matches. CDR3 length equals 13 residues. Germline V lookup: CDR1 GTSNPN, CDR2 SVGIG (reference sequence).

The gene calls are TRBV19 and TRBJ2-7; tentatively, D is TRBD2 (5 bases). CDR1 LNHDA and CDR2 SQIVND come from the germline V gene (reference sequence). Trimming left V 3 bases short and J 4 bases short, with 19 bases between. The CDR3 length is 16 residues. CDR3 DNA sequence: TGTGCCAGTAGTATCACGGGATCCCTATCTAATTACGAGCAGTACTTC. Its translation is CASSITGSLSNYEQYF.

J is TRBJ2-1 and V is TRBV19, with 11 nucleotides matching TRBD2. This CDR3 spans 16 amino acids. Germline V lookup: CDR1 LNHDA, CDR2 SQIVND (reference sequence). V shed 4 bases and J 7 bases; nucleotides not matched to a gene: 9. The CDR3, as DNA: TGTGCCAGTAGTACCCCCACTAGCGGGAGTAGGAATGAGCAGTTCTTC. Its translation: CASSTPTSGSRNEQFF.

The J gene is TRBJ2-7, the V gene TRBV2; TRBD1 matches at 8 bases. Trimming cost V 2 bases and J 9 bases; bases outside gene matches: 9. The CDR3 runs 14 residues. The germline gives CDR1 SNHLY, CDR2 FYNNEI. CDR3 DNA sequence: TGTGCCAGCAGTGAAATAGGACAGGGATTTAGGCAGTACTTC. Translation: CASSEIGQGFRQYF.